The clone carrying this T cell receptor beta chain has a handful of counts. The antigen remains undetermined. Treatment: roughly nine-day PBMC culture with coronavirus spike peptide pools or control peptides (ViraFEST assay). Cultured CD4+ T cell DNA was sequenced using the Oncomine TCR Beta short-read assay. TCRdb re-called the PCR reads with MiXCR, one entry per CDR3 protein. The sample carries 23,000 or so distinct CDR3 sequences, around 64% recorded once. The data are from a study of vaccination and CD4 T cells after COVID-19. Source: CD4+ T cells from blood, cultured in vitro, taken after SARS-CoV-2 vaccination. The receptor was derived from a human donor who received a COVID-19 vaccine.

As DNA, the CDR3 is TGTGCCAGCAGTGAGTCTCGACAGGGGAGGAATGGCTACACCTTC. It is translated as CASSESRQGRNGYTF. The chain employs TRBV2 and TRBJ1-2, with TRBD1 matching 8 bases. V gave up 3 bases and J gave up 6 bases; unmatched junction bases: 9. Per germline, CDR1 SNHLY and CDR2 FYNNEI. CDR3 length: 15 amino acids.